A single sample gave rise to the 29 T cell receptor beta chains below, sequenced in a study of tumor-infiltrating lymphocytes in primary liver carcinoma. Unsorted bulk tissue, roughly 20-33 mg of it, served as the source for co-extraction of RNA and DNA. Constant-region priming of about 520 ng total RNA yielded TCR beta cDNA. Investigators got TCR beta libraries out of three nested multiplex PCR rounds, done with slightly modified ARM-PCR. TRBV1-TRBV30 forward primers paired with a C-beta reverse primer were used in the first two PCR rounds, which ran approximately 11 cycles each. A single record per CDR3 protein comes from TCRdb applying MiXCR to the multiplex PCR reads. The repertoire holds 99,000 or so distinct CDR3 sequences, approximately 82% seen once, with approximately 20% in the top ten. The specimen sequenced was liver tumor tissue from sampling region 3. As for subset: tumor region T3, left-lateral pole. The origin of the receptors is a man aged 40-49 years with primary liver carcinoma and hepatitis B virus infection.

This clonotype occurred once. A read error may produce the germline difference seen at one junction end. The J gene is TRBJ2-3, the V gene TRBV6-5; TRBD2 agrees at 12 bases. The CDR3 has 15 residues. CDR1 is MNHEY, CDR2 SVGAGI, per germline. The CDR3 coding sequence is TGTGCCAACAATCCAGGACTAGCGGGAACAGATACGCTGTATTTT. This gives the protein CANNPGLAGTDTLYF.

Regarding this clonotype: One junction end does not reproduce the germline sequence, and a read error may be involved. J is TRBJ1-1 and V is TRBV6-1; a possible D gene is TRBD1 (5 bases). Germline assignment: CDR1 MNHNS and CDR2 SASEGT. The CDR3 spans 13 residues. This chain's CDR3 is CVSSPTGYTEAFF. The DNA of the CDR3 is TGTGTCAGCAGTCCTACAGGCTACACTGAAGCTTTCTTT.

A remark on this clonotype: Lacking the conserved final phenylalanine or tryptophan, this CDR3 likely reflects a read error. The chain couples TRBV29-1 to TRBJ1-1; the D gene is possibly TRBD1 (5 bases). Germline V CDR1 and CDR2: SQVTM, ANQGSEA. This CDR3 comprises 15 residues. V dropped 4 bases and J dropped 0 bases, with 15 bases sitting between them. In DNA form, the CDR3 reads TGCAGCGTTGGACCAGGGTGGGCCATGAACACTGAAGCTTTCGTT. It is translated as CSVGPGWAMNTEAFV.

The J gene is TRBJ2-5, the V gene TRBV10-2; D gene ambiguous. Germline V gene data show CDR1 as WSHSY and CDR2 as SAAADI. The germline V and J ends were trimmed by 8 bases and 4 bases, with 17 bases remaining between them. The CDR3 runs 14 residues. CDR3 sequence (DNA): TGCGCCAGCCGGATTAGCTGGAGTGGAGAGACCCAGTACTTC. Its protein is CASRISWSGETQYF.

As regards this clonotype: A junction end diverges from the germline sequence, so it may reflect a read error. This sequence joins TRBV4-2 and TRBJ2-7; perhaps TRBD2 as D (5 bases). Germline V gene sequence: CDR1 LGHNA, CDR2 YNFKEQ. The CDR3 extends over 15 amino acids. This CDR3 reads CASSQDKRSGYEQYF. CDR3 bases: TGTGCCAGTAGCCAAGATAAGAGGAGCGGCTACGAGCAATACTTC.

About this clonotype: One end of the junction fails to match germline, which may point to a read error. This chain's CDR3 is CASSTGTSNYGYIF. The CDR3 DNA is TGTGCCAGCAGCACCGGCACGTCTAACTATGGCTACATCTTC. V is TRBV14 and J is TRBJ1-2, with D unclear. CDR1 and CDR2 (germline): SGHDN, FVKESK. This CDR3 comprises 14 residues.

The chain combines TRBV28 with TRBJ2-4; D possibly corresponds to TRBD1 (6 bases). The CDR3 is made up of 17 amino acids. CDR1 MDHEN and CDR2 SYDVKM come from the germline V gene. V was cut by 7 bases and J by 0 bases, with 19 bases left in between. CDR3 residues: CASNLVQGIGAKNIQYF. The CDR3 DNA sequence: TGTGCCAGCAATTTGGTTCAGGGGATAGGAGCCAAAAACATTCAGTACTTC.

The chain couples TRBV5-4 to TRBJ1-1; perhaps TRBD1 as D (6 bases). Trimming pared 3 bases from V and 5 bases from J, leaving 20 bases between. The V gene's germline CDR1 is SGHNT and CDR2 YYREEE (reference sequence). CDR3 length equals 16 residues. CDR3 protein: CASSSGERGRDTEAFF. CDR3 coding DNA: TGTGCCAGCAGCTCAGGGGAGCGGGGACGGGATACTGAAGCTTTCTTT.

Worth noting for this clonotype: The CDR3 end shows no conserved phenylalanine or tryptophan, and so a read error is likely. V gene TRBV6-2 or TRBV6-3 combines with J gene TRBJ2-5, with D uncertain. This CDR3 is built from 11 residues. Germline values: CDR1 MNHEY, CDR2 SVGEGT. The V and J ends lost 9 bases and 4 bases respectively, with 9 bases between them. CDR3 DNA: TGTGCCAGTCAAAACGGAGAGACCCAGTACATC. It encodes CASQNGETQYI.

A remark on this clonotype: Mismatch with germline at one junction end may stem from a read error. The chain recombines TRBV5-6 with TRBJ1-1; 8 bases align to TRBD1. This CDR3 is built from 14 residues. Germline-derived CDR1 and CDR2 are SGHDT and YYEEEE. The CDR3: CVSSARQGRIEAFF. The CDR3 DNA sequence: TGTGTCAGCAGCGCACGACAGGGGCGGATTGAAGCTTTCTTT.

Turning to this clonotype: One end of the junction does not line up with germline, which may come from a read error. The chain has TRBV6-5 and TRBJ1-6, with D unresolved. Germline CDR1 is MNHEY and CDR2 is SVGAGI. The CDR3 has 17 amino acids. DNA for the CDR3: TGTGCCGGCAGTTACTCGAGCAGCGCCGAGGGAAATTCACCCCTCCACTTT. Translating it yields CAGSYSSSAEGNSPLHF.

In the case of this clonotype: The CDR3 does not close with the conserved phenylalanine or tryptophan, likely indicating a read error. The DNA is omitted, as the CDR3 cannot be located on it reliably, and the CDR3 follows TCRdb's listing. This sequence joins TRBV6-6 and TRBJ2-6; the D call of TRBD1 is as the table states it, not checked on the DNA. The CDR3 has 17 residues if both end residues are counted. The germline gives CDR1 MNHNY, CDR2 SVGAGI (reference sequence). CDR3 sequence reads: CASSYRSRGSGANVLTS.

Concerning this clonotype: One end of the junction is discordant with germline, which a read error may explain. This chain links TRBV4-1 with TRBJ2-3; 13 bases align to TRBD2. From germline, CDR1 is MGHRA and CDR2 YSYEKL. This CDR3 spans 15 amino acids. The CDR3 reads CTSGQGLAGADTQYF. DNA for the CDR3: TGCACCAGCGGCCAAGGACTAGCGGGAGCAGATACGCAGTATTTT.

On this clonotype itself: A read error is possible here, since a much larger clone lies one base away. The chain links TRBV2 to TRBJ1-1; D ambiguous. V was clipped by 6 bases and J by 3 bases, with 14 bases between them. Germline assignment: CDR1 SNHLY and CDR2 FYNNEI. CDR3 size: 14 residues. This CDR3 reads CASSHGPTDTEAFF. The CDR3 DNA is TGTGCCAGCAGCCATGGGCCGACTGACACTGAAGCTTTCTTT. The variable domain in full, completed from reference TRBV2 and TRBJ1-1, reads EPEVTQTPSHQVTQMGQEVILRCVPISNHLYFYWYRQILGQKVEFLVSFYNNEISEKSEIFDDQFSVERPDGSNFTLKIRSTKLEDSAMYFCASSHGPTDTEAFFGQGTRLTVV.

The V gene is TRBV11-2, the J gene TRBJ2-6, with D possibly being TRBD1 (6 bases). The V gene lost 8 bases and the J gene lost 5 bases, with 19 bases spanning the gap. Germline V gene lookup returns CDR1 SGHAT and CDR2 FQNNGV. The CDR3 extends over 16 amino acids. The CDR3 is CASSGDIVSRANVLTF. CDR3 nucleotide sequence: TGTGCCAGCTCCGGGGACATAGTCTCCAGGGCCAACGTCCTGACTTTC. The whole variable domain, filled in from reference TRBV11-2 and TRBJ2-6, reads EAGVAQSPRYKIIEKRQSVAFWCNPISGHATLYWYQQILGQGPKLLIQFQNNGVVDDSQLPKDRFSAERLKGVDSTLKIQPAKLEDSAVYLCASSGDIVSRANVLTFGAGSRLTVL.

The chain recombines TRBV6-6 with TRBJ1-6; D not certain. The CDR3 runs to 15 residues. The germline CDR1 and CDR2 sequences are MNHNY and SVGAGI (reference sequence). V was trimmed by 6 bases and J by 6 bases, leaving 15 bases between them. The CDR3 DNA follows: TGTGCCAGCAGATCCTCGCATGATGTTAATTCACCCCTCCACTTT. Amino acids: CASRSSHDVNSPLHF.

Comments on this clonotype: Sequence at one end of the junction differs from germline and may be a read error. Written as DNA, the CDR3 is TGCAGCGTTGAGGGACCCGGGAGGTTCCAAGATACCCAGTACTTC. Its translation: CSVEGPGRFQDTQYF. The chain links TRBV29-1 to TRBJ2-5, with 7 bases matching TRBD2. The CDR3 spans 15 residues. CDR1 and CDR2 from the germline V gene are SQVTM and ANQGSEA.

A word on this clonotype: Mismatch with germline at one junction end may stem from a read error. V usage is TRBV11-2 and J usage is TRBJ1-5, with a tentative D call TRBD1 (6 bases). This CDR3 comprises 13 residues. CDR1 is SGHAT, CDR2 FQNNGV, per germline. The DNA of the CDR3 is TGTGCCAGCAGTCTGGACAGCGATCAACCCCAGCATTTT. It codes for CASSLDSDQPQHF.

In its sample, this clonotype was seen a few times. A much larger clone differs from this one at a single base, so this may be a read error. Since the CDR3 does not end with the conserved phenylalanine or tryptophan, this likely comes from a read error. The limits of the CDR3 on the DNA are not certain, so only TCRdb's listed CDR3 is given. The chain is built from TRBV21-1 and TRBJ2-1; the table gives TRBD2 as D, unverified against the DNA. TRBV21-1 is reported as a pseudogene. The CDR3 spans 14 amino acids, including both terminal residues. The CDR3 is CASLDTSGSCEQFL.

Regarding this clonotype: The germline gene is not matched at one end of the junction; a read error may be the cause. This chain uses TRBV12-3 or TRBV12-4 with TRBJ2-5; 7 bases fit TRBD2. This CDR3 is 14 amino acids long. Written as DNA, the CDR3 is TGTGCCAGCAACCCCCGGGAGGATCTGCTGACCCGGTACTTC. Its protein product is CASNPREDLLTRYF.

This clonotype appeared once. Because the CDR3 is missing its conserved closing phenylalanine or tryptophan, this is likely a read error. The V gene is TRBV29-1, the J gene TRBJ1-2; TRBD1 aligns across 8 bases. The CDR3 sequence is 13 residues long. Per the germline V gene, CDR1 is SQVTM and CDR2 is ANQGSEA. In nucleotides, the CDR3 is TGCAGTGTAGGGGACAGGTCGGACTATGGCTACACCTCC. This translates into CSVGDRSDYGYTS.

Worth noting for this clonotype: Likely a read error: the CDR3 ends without its conserved phenylalanine or tryptophan. The V call is TRBV5-6, the J call TRBJ2-2; tentative D call: TRBD2 (5 bases). Germline V CDR1 and CDR2: SGHDT, YYEEEE. The CDR3 contains 13 residues. CDR3 region: CTSSFANTGKLFS. The CDR3 DNA reads as TGTACCAGCAGCTTCGCGAACACCGGGAAGCTGTTTTCT.

Comments on this clonotype: A much larger clone lies a single base off, so this may be a read error. The chain has TRBV2 and TRBJ2-7, with D perhaps matching TRBD2 (7 bases). The CDR3 has 13 amino acids. V shed 7 bases and J shed 3 bases, with 13 bases lying between them. Germline V gene data show CDR1 as SNHLY and CDR2 as FYNNEI. CDR3 nucleotide sequence: TGTGCCAGCATCGGGGGGCGGAGCTACGAGCAGTACTTC. This encodes CASIGGRSYEQYF.

As for this clonotype: This CDR3 is missing its conserved last phenylalanine or tryptophan, likely due to a read error. This chain links TRBV12-3 or TRBV12-4 with TRBJ2-2; TRBD1 might be the D (5 bases). This CDR3 has 13 amino acids. V was clipped by 7 bases and J by 8 bases, with 14 bases between them. The CDR3 sequence: CASKQENSGELFS. CDR3 nucleotide sequence: TGTGCCAGCAAACAGGAGAATTCAGGGGAGCTGTTTTCT.

This clonotype was seen only once. The junction departs from the called germline gene at one end, perhaps through a read error. This rearrangement joins TRBV4-1 to TRBJ2-5; D assignment may be TRBD1 or TRBD2 (5 bases each). CDR3 length: 15 amino acids. Looked up from germline, CDR1 is MGHRA and CDR2 is YSYEKL. CDR3 bases: TGCGTCAGCAGCCCACTTCCGGGACGGCAAGAGGCCCAGTACTTC. As protein: CVSSPLPGRQEAQYF.

Comments on this clonotype: One junction end does not reproduce the germline sequence, and a read error may be involved. This chain links TRBV7-9 with TRBJ2-3; D assignment may be TRBD1 or TRBD2 (5 bases each). Germline lookup yields CDR1 SEHNR and CDR2 FQNEAQ (reference sequence). This CDR3 region has 15 residues. CDR3 sequence: CTSSSVRDGADTQYF. In nucleotides, the CDR3 is TGTACCAGCAGCTCAGTCAGGGACGGGGCAGATACGCAGTATTTT.

A remark on this clonotype: The junction does not match germline at one end; this may be a read error. This chain links TRBV28 with TRBJ1-6, with a tentative D call TRBD1 (5 bases). This CDR3 contains 13 residues. The V gene's germline CDR1 is MDHEN and CDR2 SYDVKM. The CDR3 DNA sequence: TGTACCAGCAGTAGCAGGGTGGACTCACCCCTCCGCTTT. It translates to CTSSSRVDSPLRF.

A word on this clonotype: This CDR3 fails to terminate in the conserved phenylalanine or tryptophan, so it likely reflects a read error. J is TRBJ1-2 and V is TRBV28, with 11 bases matching TRBD1. The CDR3 is 16 amino acids. The germline gives CDR1 MDHEN, CDR2 SYDVKM. J lost 0 bases, V lost 7 bases, and 7 bases had no gene match. The CDR3 protein is CASKSGTGGSNYGYTL. DNA for the CDR3: TGTGCCAGCAAATCCGGGACAGGGGGATCTAACTATGGCTACACCTTA.

As concerns this clonotype: One end of the junction is discordant with germline, which a read error may explain. The CDR3 sequence is CTVGKGMFESFF. The CDR3 DNA is TGCACCGTTGGGAAGGGGATGTTTGAATCTTTCTTT. The chain uses TRBV29-1 and TRBJ1-1; maybe TRBD1 (5 bases). The germline V gene encodes CDR1 SQVTM and CDR2 ANQGSEA. The CDR3 consists of 12 residues.